This is a list of T cell receptor beta chains from one sample in a study of cytomegalovirus exposure and HLA in healthy donors. Sequencing was performed with immunoSEQ multiplex PCR; in TCRdb, only in-frame clones are kept and a portion is missing. Of about 60,000 clones in the sample, 55% to 75% were seen once. Sample: PBMCs. The receptors come from a man in his forties or fifties in good health and CMV-seropositive. Each CDR3 is given with its conserved first and last residue. Each record gives: V gene, D gene, J gene, CDR3 length, clone size, CDR3 DNA, CDR3 protein. The D gene is left open where the match is weak. Only some rows state a clone size, as once, few, many or a class for expanded clones.

>TRBV6-5|TRBD1|TRBJ1-2|14|-
TGTGCCAGCAGTCGCACCCCAGGGGGCTATGGCTACACCTTC
CASSRTPGGYGYTF
>TRBV7-6|TRBD1|TRBJ2-3|16|-
TGTGCCAGCAGCTCAAGGGGGGACAGGGTCACAGATACGCAGTATTTT
CASSSRGDRVTDTQYF
>TRBV18|-|TRBJ1-1|13|-
TGTGCCAGCTCACTAACAGGAACCACTGAAGCTTTCTTT
CASSLTGTTEAFF
>TRBV5-6|TRBD1|TRBJ1-2|15|-
TGTGCCAGCAGCTCCCGGGACAGGGGTTCGTATGGCTACACCTTC
CASSSRDRGSYGYTF
>TRBV30|-|TRBJ2-7|10|-
TGTGCCTGGGGCCAATACGAGCAGTACTTC
CAWGQYEQYF
>TRBV15|TRBD1|TRBJ2-7|20|once
TGTGCCACCAGCAGAGATCGAGGGACAGGGACCTACACCCTCTCCTACGAGCAGTACTTC
CATSRDRGTGTYTLSYEQYF
>TRBV10-2|-|TRBJ2-3|15|-
TGCGCCAGCAGTGAGGGAGGAGCTAGCACAGATACGCAGTATTTT
CASSEGGASTDTQYF
>TRBV18|-|TRBJ1-5|14|-
TGTGCCAGCTCACCCGGAGCGGGCAATCAGCCCCAGCATTTT
CASSPGAGNQPQHF
>TRBV10-3|-|TRBJ2-5|12|-
TGTGCCAGCTCCGGGAATCAAGAGACCCAGTACTTC
CASSGNQETQYF
>TRBV6-1|-|TRBJ1-4|14|few
TGTGCCAGCCGACTTGTCGCAACTAATGAAAAACTGTTTTTT
CASRLVATNEKLFF
>TRBV19|-|TRBJ2-3|14|-
TGTGCCAGTAGTATCTACCACCGCACAGATACGCAGTATTTT
CASSIYHRTDTQYF
>TRBV7-8|-|TRBJ1-5|13|few
TGTGCCAGCAGCTTAGGACAGACCCAGCCCCAGCATTTT
CASSLGQTQPQHF
>TRBV5-6|-|TRBJ2-7|14|-
TGTGCCAGCAGCTTGGGACAGATGGACTACGAGCAGTACTTC
CASSLGQMDYEQYF
>TRBV27|TRBD2|TRBJ2-1|15|few
TGTGCCAGCAGTTTGGGGGGGTGGGGCGGGAATGAGCAGTTCTTC
CASSLGGWGGNEQFF
>TRBV5-1|TRBD2|TRBJ2-7|14|once
TGCGCCAGCAGCACCAGCGGGGCGTCCTACGAGCAGTACTTC
CASSTSGASYEQYF
>TRBV7-2|-|TRBJ1-1|13|-
TGTGCCAGCAGCTATTCTCCGGGGACTGAAGCTTTCTTT
CASSYSPGTEAFF
>TRBV11-3|-|TRBJ2-5|13|-
TGTGCCAGCAGCTTAGATTCCGGAGAGACCCAGTACTTC
CASSLDSGETQYF
>TRBV19|-|TRBJ1-2|12|-
TGTGCCAGTACCGGGACAAACTATGGCTACACCTTC
CASTGTNYGYTF
>TRBV6-1|-|TRBJ1-4|15|few
TGTGCCAGCAGTGAAAGAAGGGCCGGGGGTGAAAAACTGTTTTTT
CASSERRAGGEKLFF
>TRBV7-9|TRBD1|TRBJ2-2|14|-
TGTGCCAGCAGCCTGACAGGGTCACGGGGGGAGCTGTTTTTT
CASSLTGSRGELFF
>TRBV29-1|TRBD1|TRBJ1-1|15|-
TGCAGCGTCAACGGGGCAGGGGGCGTGAACACTGAAGCTTTCTTT
CSVNGAGGVNTEAFF
>TRBV7-9|-|TRBJ2-7|12|-
TGTGCCAGCAGCTTCCGTGAGGCCGAGCAGTACTTC
CASSFREAEQYF
>TRBV19|TRBD1|TRBJ1-2|17|-
TGTGCCAGTAGTGTGGGACAGGGGCAACGTGGAAACTATGGCTACACCTTC
CASSVGQGQRGNYGYTF
>TRBV19|TRBD1|TRBJ2-7|15|-
TGTGCCAGTAGTGTCGGACAGGGGAGCTCCTACGAGCAGTACTTC
CASSVGQGSSYEQYF
>TRBV5-8|TRBD1|TRBJ2-2|14|-
TGTGCCAGCAGCGGACAGGGGGCTTCGGGGGAGCTGTTTTTT
CASSGQGASGELFF
>TRBV6-1|-|TRBJ2-5|13|-
TGTGCCAGCAGTGCCAGGGTGCGGGAGACCCAGTACTTC
CASSARVRETQYF
>TRBV5-8|-|TRBJ1-1|17|-
TGTGCCAGCAGCTTGAGCAGGGGCTCAGGTAAAAATACTGAAGCTTTCTTT
CASSLSRGSGKNTEAFF
>TRBV30|TRBD2|TRBJ2-5|15|-
TGTGCCTGGGGTTTGAGCGGGGGGGCCGGTGAGACCCAGTACTTC
CAWGLSGGAGETQYF
>TRBV6-1|-|TRBJ1-2|13|few
TGTGCCAGCAGTGAAGTAGGCGGCTATGGCTACACCTTC
CASSEVGGYGYTF
>TRBV7-3|-|TRBJ2-7|14|few
TGTGCCAGCAGCCGGCTCGGGGGCTCCTACGAGCAGTACTTC
CASSRLGGSYEQYF
>TRBV6-4|-|TRBJ2-3|13|-
TGTGCCAGCAGTAAGGAGCTCCCAGATACGCAGTATTTT
CASSKELPDTQYF
>TRBV29-1|-|TRBJ1-4|13|few
TGCAGCGTTGAACAGGGGTTAGGTGAAAAACTGTTTTTT
CSVEQGLGEKLFF
>TRBV12-5|-|TRBJ2-2|14|-
TGTGCTAGTGGCCCCCCAGGGCCCACCGGGGAGCTGTTTTTT
CASGPPGPTGELFF
>TRBV5-5|TRBD1|TRBJ1-2|15|-
TGTGCCAGCAGCCCGTGGAGCAGGGGGCCCTATGGCTACACCTTC
CASSPWSRGPYGYTF
>TRBV7-9|-|TRBJ2-7|14|-
TGTGCCAGCCTCGGGACTCCGAGCTCCTACGAGCAGTACTTC
CASLGTPSSYEQYF
>TRBV5-1|-|TRBJ2-1|16|-
TGCGCCAGCAGCTTGGGGGAGAAGGGATCCTACAATGAGCAGTTCTTC
CASSLGEKGSYNEQFF
>TRBV5-6|-|TRBJ1-2|15|few
TGTGCCAGCAGCACAATGGGCGACAGACGCTATGGCTACACCTTC
CASSTMGDRRYGYTF
>TRBV6-5|TRBD1|TRBJ1-6|15|few
TGTGCCAGCAGAGACAGGGTCCCCTATAATTCACCCCTCCACTTT
CASRDRVPYNSPLHF
>TRBV19|-|TRBJ1-5|15|-
TGTGCCAGTAGTGGGTTTTTTAGGGGTCTTCAGCCCCAGCATTTT
CASSGFFRGLQPQHF
>TRBV2|-|TRBJ2-7|12|-
TGTGCCAGCAAGGGGGTTCTCAACGAGCAGTACTTC
CASKGVLNEQYF
>TRBV4-2|-|TRBJ1-4|15|-
TGTGCCAGCAGCCAAGTCTGGGGAGTGGGGGAAAAACTGTTTTTT
CASSQVWGVGEKLFF
>TRBV6-5|TRBD2|TRBJ2-7|14|-
TGTGCCAGCGGACTAGACAGCAACTCCTACGAGCAGTACTTC
CASGLDSNSYEQYF
>TRBV7-2|TRBD1|TRBJ1-1|17|-
TGTGCCAGCAGCTTAGATCGGGACAGACTCATGAACACTGAAGCTTTCTTT
CASSLDRDRLMNTEAFF